The next 29 T cell receptor beta chains were all read from a single sample in a study of CD4 and CD8 cells across lung adenocarcinoma regions. TCRdb fed the PCR reads into MiXCR, producing one record per CDR3 protein. There are around 6,800 distinct CDR3 sequences in the sample; approximately 54% occur only once, and 42% lies in the top ten. The sequencing sample was made of CD8+ T cells from the center of a lung tumor. The source of these receptors is a male donor with lung adenocarcinoma. The CD4 and CD8 labels of this study may be unreliable.

The chain recombines TRBV27 with TRBJ1-4, with TRBD1 matching over 7 bases. This CDR3 comprises 16 residues. The J segment lost 8 bases and the V segment lost 2 bases, leaving 11 bases of the junction unmatched. The germline gives CDR1 MNHEY, CDR2 SMNVEV (reference sequence). This CDR3 is CASSLRTGTPKEKLFF. CDR3 in DNA: TGTGCCAGCAGTTTAAGGACAGGTACGCCCAAAGAAAAACTGTTTTTT.

V usage is TRBV4-1 and J usage is TRBJ2-1; D remains unclear. CDR3 length: 13 amino acids. The V end was cut by 0 bases, the J end by 10 bases, with 10 bases between. CDR1 is MGHRA, CDR2 YSYEKL, per germline. CDR3 nucleotide sequence: TGCGCCAGCAGCCAAGAGGTACTAAAGGAGCAGTTCTTC. Translating gives CASSQEVLKEQFF.

J is TRBJ2-1 and V is TRBV6-5, with TRBD2 matching over 8 bases. CDR3 length: 15 amino acids. Trimming at V came to 2 bases and at J to 4 bases, leaving 4 bases not matched to a gene. Germline V gives CDR1 MNHEY, CDR2 SVGAGI. Here the CDR3 reads CASSYTSGGYNEQFF. The CDR3 DNA reads TGTGCCAGCAGTTACACGAGCGGGGGATACAATGAGCAGTTCTTC.

The genes are TRBV6-1 and TRBJ2-3; D gene uncertain. V dropped 2 bases and J dropped 6 bases, with 15 bases sitting between them. The CDR3 consists of 15 residues. Per germline, CDR1 MNHNS and CDR2 SASEGT. Here the CDR3 DNA reads TGTGCCAGCAGTGAACAAGGAACAGATAGGGATACGCAGTATTTT. Amino acids: CASSEQGTDRDTQYF.

The chain couples TRBV12-3 or TRBV12-4 to TRBJ1-1, with D maybe TRBD1 (6 bases). The CDR3 is made up of 15 amino acids. Trimming pared 4 bases from V and 1 base from J, leaving 13 bases between. The CDR3 nucleotides are TGTGCCAGCAGTTCCCAGGGAGGGGGGAACACTGAAGCTTTCTTT. Amino acid sequence: CASSSQGGGNTEAFF.

The CDR3 loop reads CASSYGTDYNEQFF. In DNA, the CDR3 is TGTGCCAGCAGTTACGGGACCGATTACAATGAGCAGTTCTTC. The genes are TRBV6-5 and TRBJ2-1; D could derive from TRBD1 or TRBD2 (5 bases each). Germline V gene data show CDR1 as MNHEY and CDR2 as SVGAGI. Trimming took off 2 bases at V and 4 bases at J, with 9 bases between the two ends. The CDR3 extends over 14 amino acids.

The rearrangement links TRBV28 to TRBJ2-6; D gene uncertain. The germline CDR1 and CDR2 sequences are MDHEN and SYDVKM. Trimming took 0 bases from V and 0 from J, leaving 12 bases between them. The CDR3 spans 18 residues. CDR3 bases: TGTGCCAGCAGTTTATGGGTCCCCACAGCCTCTGGGGCCAACGTCCTGACTTTC. It yields the protein CASSLWVPTASGANVLTF.

The genes are TRBV6-5 and TRBJ2-5; unclear D gene. The end of the DNA aligns better with TRBJ2-1, so the J call may be wrong. Germline CDR1 reads MNHEY; CDR2 reads SVGAGI. This CDR3 spans 13 amino acids. The CDR3 bases are TGTGCCAGCAGTTACGGTGTTGTCAATGAGCAGTTCTTC. It translates to CASSYGVVNEQFF.

This clonotype was observed many times. The chain combines TRBV10-2 with TRBJ1-1; possibly TRBD1 for D (6 bases). This CDR3 contains 14 residues. Germline lookup yields CDR1 WSHSY and CDR2 SAAADI. The V end was cut by 4 bases, the J end by 4 bases, with 13 bases between. The CDR3 bases are TGCGCCAGCAGTGGACAGGCCCAAGGCACTGAAGCTTTCTTT. Protein product: CASSGQAQGTEAFF.

The table lists this clonotype with a few counts. This chain connects TRBV10-1 to TRBJ2-1; weak D call: TRBD2 (5 bases). Germline values: CDR1 WNHNN, CDR2 SYGVQD (reference sequence). Trimming left V 2 bases short and J 15 bases short, with 14 bases between. The CDR3 is 12 residues long. This chain's CDR3 is CASSEEGLGRFF. The CDR3 coding sequence is TGCGCCAGCAGTGAGGAGGGCCTAGGACGGTTCTTC.

To note about this clonotype: At one of its ends the junction is not consistent with the germline gene, which may arise from a read error. This sequence joins TRBV6-1 and TRBJ2-4; the D gene could be TRBD1 or TRBD2 (5 bases each). The V gene's germline CDR1 is MNHNS and CDR2 SASEGT. The CDR3 length is 15 residues. CDR3 amino acids: CGSSEGWGVKDTQYF. The CDR3 DNA sequence: TGTGGCAGCAGCGAGGGGTGGGGAGTCAAAGATACTCAGTACTTC.

The genes are TRBV7-2 and TRBJ2-1; 9 bases agree with TRBD2. There are 15 residues in the CDR3. After removal of 8 bases from V and 5 bases from J, the junction contained 10 bases not matched to a gene. The germline V gene encodes CDR1 SGHTA and CDR2 FQGNSA. CDR3: CASSQPAGGHNEQFF. The CDR3 DNA reads as TGTGCCAGCTCACAGCCGGCGGGAGGGCACAATGAGCAGTTCTTC.

The rearrangement joins TRBV10-3 to TRBJ1-1, with no clear D. The germline V and J ends were trimmed by 3 bases and 3 bases, with 11 bases remaining between them. Per germline, CDR1 ENHRY and CDR2 SYGVKD. CDR3 length: 14 amino acids. The CDR3: CAISDQTRDTEAFF. Here the CDR3 DNA reads TGTGCCATCAGTGACCAGACTAGGGACACTGAAGCTTTCTTT.

This clonotype turned up a few times. The rearrangement joins TRBV6-2 or TRBV6-3 to TRBJ1-2; D possibly corresponds to TRBD1 (6 bases). Germline CDR1 and CDR2: MNHEY and SVGEGT. The V and J ends lost 7 bases and 4 bases respectively, with 13 bases between them. The CDR3 extends over 13 amino acids. CDR3 nucleotide sequence: TGTGCCAGCACCCGGACAGCGGGCTATGGCTACACCTTC. Translating it yields CASTRTAGYGYTF.

The sample holds many counts of this clonotype. The CDR3 coding sequence is TGTGCCAGCAGGGTAGCGGGAGGGCCGGGGGAGACCCAGTACTTC. Translated, it gives CASRVAGGPGETQYF. The chain has TRBV6-1 and TRBJ2-5, with 11 bases fitting TRBD2. The CDR3 loop spans 15 amino acids. Germline values: CDR1 MNHNS, CDR2 SASEGT. V was pared by 6 bases and J by 5 bases, with 8 bases of the junction left unmatched.

The chain combines TRBV14 with TRBJ2-1; D unresolved. V lost 4 bases and J lost 10, with 14 bases in between. This CDR3 contains 13 residues. Germline V gene lookup returns CDR1 SGHDN and CDR2 FVKESK. The CDR3 bases are TGTGCCAGCAGCCCTTCAGGTCGGGCAGAGCAGTTCTTC. It specifies CASSPSGRAEQFF.

This chain joins TRBV6-2 or TRBV6-3 and TRBJ1-5; 7 bases are a match to TRBD1. The last part of the DNA fits TRBJ1-6 better; the J call may be wrong. Germline assignment: CDR1 MNHEY and CDR2 SVGEGT. The CDR3 runs to 14 residues. The CDR3 region has the DNA TGTGCCAGCAGTCGACAGGGAGGCAATCAGCCCCTCCACTTT. Amino acid sequence: CASSRQGGNQPLHF.

As to this clonotype: At one boundary the junction diverges from the germline segment, which might be a read error. The chain carries TRBV6-1 and TRBJ2-3; no clear D gene. The CDR3 contains 15 residues. Germline CDR1 reads MNHNS; CDR2 reads SASEGT. The CDR3 DNA reads as TGTGCCAGCAGTGAATGGGCCCTCGACCCAGATACGCAGTACTTT. Amino acid sequence: CASSEWALDPDTQYF.

This clonotype was seen at least ten times. The chain has TRBV27 and TRBJ2-1, with TRBD2 matching over 8 bases. Germline V gives CDR1 MNHEY, CDR2 SMNVEV (reference sequence). V lost 2 bases and J lost 6; bases outside the gene matches: 6. The CDR3 sequence is 15 residues long. The CDR3, as DNA: TGTGCCAGCAGTTTAAGTCTAGCGGGTATCAATGAGCAGTTCTTC. Translating it yields CASSLSLAGINEQFF.

V is TRBV27 and J is TRBJ2-1, with 7 bases lining up with TRBD2. The last part of the DNA fits TRBJ2-7 better; the J call may be wrong. Germline CDR1 MNHEY, CDR2 SMNVEV (reference sequence). CDR3 size: 13 residues. The CDR3 region has the DNA TGTGCCAGCAGCTTCCTGGGGAGGGACGAGCAGTACTTC. It specifies CASSFLGRDEQYF.

This clonotype has a single count. Mismatch with germline at one junction end may stem from a read error. The V call is TRBV6-7, the J call TRBJ2-3, with TRBD2 matching 7 bases. TRBV6-7 falls under the ORF class, with uncertain function. The CDR3 length is 15 residues. The CDR3 protein is CASSFPGGPKETQYF. The CDR3 nucleotides read TGTGCCAGCAGTTTCCCGGGGGGTCCCAAAGAGACGCAGTATTTC.

V gene TRBV27 combines with J gene TRBJ2-6; D might be TRBD1 or TRBD2, each matching 6 bases. The CDR3 has 15 amino acids. Per germline, CDR1 MNHEY and CDR2 SMNVEV (reference sequence). Deletions cut 4 bases from V and 2 bases from J, with 9 bases between. In DNA form, the CDR3 reads TGTGCCAGCAGTTACGGGGGCACTGGGGCCAACGTCCTGACTTTC. Its protein product is CASSYGGTGANVLTF.

As concerns this clonotype: Mismatch with germline at one junction end may stem from a read error. The chain links TRBV10-3 to TRBJ2-3, with D perhaps given as TRBD1 or TRBD2 (6 bases each). This CDR3 is built from 15 residues. Looked up from germline, CDR1 is ENHRY and CDR2 is SYGVKD. The CDR3 is CAGGQWALHKETQYF. In nucleotides, the CDR3 is TGTGCCGGGGGGCAATGGGCCCTCCACAAAGAGACGCAGTACTTT.

The rearrangement uses TRBV23-1 and TRBJ1-2; unclear D gene. TRBV23-1 is treated as an ORF (open reading frame) with a function not yet certain. Trimming stripped 0 bases from V and 1 base from J, with 15 bases between. The CDR3 is made up of 17 amino acids. In DNA, the CDR3 is TGCGCCAGCAGTCAATCGGGCAGGTTCGTCCTTAACTATGGCTACACCTTC. As protein: CASSQSGRFVLNYGYTF.

The chain recombines TRBV6-1 with TRBJ2-1, with 7 positions matching TRBD1. The CDR3 is made up of 16 amino acids. Losses at the gene ends were 7 bases for V and 5 bases for J; bases not matched to a gene: 14. Germline CDR1 is MNHNS and CDR2 is SASEGT. The CDR3 loop is CASTPRQGSRNNEQFF. Here the CDR3 DNA reads TGTGCCAGCACCCCCCGACAGGGAAGCCGCAACAATGAGCAGTTCTTC.

This clonotype is medium-sized in the sample. This chain links TRBV11-3 with TRBJ2-1; no clear D gene. Looked up from germline, CDR1 is SGHNT and CDR2 is YENEEA. Trimming stripped 2 bases from V and 10 bases from J, with 12 bases between. The CDR3 contains 13 residues. The CDR3 sequence is CASSLTVAYEQFF. The CDR3 DNA sequence: TGTGCCAGCAGCTTAACAGTGGCCTACGAGCAGTTCTTC.

This clonotype was recorded at least ten times. The chain carries TRBV27 and TRBJ2-1; 8 nucleotides line up with TRBD2. The CDR3 totals 16 residues. The germline V gene encodes CDR1 MNHEY and CDR2 SMNVEV (reference sequence). V shed 5 bases and J 10 bases; nucleotides not matched to a gene: 16. CDR3 protein: CASSPPGLGEYYEQFF. The CDR3 coding sequence is TGTGCCAGCAGTCCCCCGGGACTAGGAGAATACTACGAGCAGTTCTTC.

The chain links TRBV6-1 to TRBJ1-1; D is undetermined. Germline lookup yields CDR1 MNHNS and CDR2 SASEGT. CDR3 length: 13 amino acids. With 4 bases removed from V and 3 bases from J, the gap between germline ends came to 9 bases. CDR3 in amino acids: CASSAVKDTEAFF. In nucleotides, the CDR3 is TGTGCCAGCAGTGCTGTGAAGGACACTGAAGCTTTCTTT.

This clonotype was seen just once. The chain is built from TRBV11-3 and TRBJ2-1; D gene ambiguous. The CDR3 has 16 amino acids. Per the germline V gene, CDR1 is SGHNT and CDR2 is YENEEA. The germline V and J ends were trimmed by 5 bases and 0 bases, with 14 bases remaining between them. The CDR3 loop is CASSPFPLCSYNEQFF. CDR3 sequence (DNA): TGTGCCAGCAGCCCCTTCCCACTGTGCTCCTACAATGAGCAGTTCTTC.